A single sample gave rise to the 10 T cell receptor beta chains below, sequenced in a study of blood T cell repertoires in COVID-19. The protocol was immunoSEQ multiplex PCR, while the TCRdb copy is restricted to in-frame clones and leaves out a portion. The table includes 150,000 to 200,000 clones, 86% detected once. Specimen: PBMCs or T cells enriched from blood (not recorded which). The receptors here all came from a woman aged 40-49 years in a cohort exposed to, infected with or recovered from COVID-19 (not recorded which).

Here the CDR3 DNA reads TGCGCCAGCAGCTTGGCCGGTGGTAGCAATCAGCCCCAGCATTTT. Translated: CASSLAGGSNQPQHF. The rearrangement uses TRBV5-1 and TRBJ1-5; D is unclear. V shed 0 bases and J shed 0 bases, with 7 bases lying between them. Looked up from germline, CDR1 is SGHRS and CDR2 is YFSETQ. The CDR3 sequence is 15 residues long. Full variable domain (rest looked up from reference TRBV5-1 and TRBJ1-5): KAGVTQTPRYLIKTRGQQVTLSCSPISGHRSVSWYQQTPGQGLQFLFEYFSETQRNKGNFPGRFSGRQFSNSRSEMNVSTLELGDSALYLCASSLAGGSNQPQHFGDGTRLSIL.

This CDR3 is CASSQDREVDYGYTF. The CDR3, as DNA: TGTGCCAGCAGCCAAGACAGGGAAGTGGACTATGGCTACACCTTC. V and J are TRBV3-1 (or the pseudogene TRBV3-2) and TRBJ1-2, with a tentative D call TRBD1 (5 bases). The CDR3 loop spans 15 amino acids. V lost 0 bases to trimming and J lost 3 bases, with 11 bases between them. Germline lookup yields CDR1 LGHDT and CDR2 YNNKEL (reference sequence).

This clone was detected only once. J is TRBJ2-1 and V is TRBV9; D not resolved. This CDR3 is built from 16 residues. The germline V gene encodes CDR1 SGDLS and CDR2 YYNGEE. The ends were cut back, 0 bases at V and 3 bases at J, with 13 bases in the middle. The CDR3 bases are TGTGCCAGCAGCGTAGGGGCTACACCTGACTACAATGAGCAGTTCTTC. Protein sequence: CASSVGATPDYNEQFF.

This chain links TRBV3-1 (or the pseudogene TRBV3-2) with TRBJ2-1; either TRBD1 or TRBD2 may fit D (5 bases each). The length of the CDR3 is 15 residues. Germline-derived CDR1 and CDR2 are LGHDT and YNNKEL (reference sequence). V shed 7 bases and J shed 0 bases, with 13 bases lying between them. CDR3 DNA sequence: TGTGCCAGCACCAAAGAGGGGCGCTCCTACAATGAGCAGTTCTTC. Its translation is CASTKEGRSYNEQFF.

The chain links TRBV3-1 (or the pseudogene TRBV3-2) to TRBJ2-1, with TRBD2 matching 9 bases. The length of the CDR3 is 16 residues. Trimming removed 4 bases from V and 7 bases from J; junction bases left unmatched: 11. The germline V gene has CDR1 LGHDT and CDR2 YNNKEL (reference sequence). The CDR3 DNA follows: TGTGCCAGCAGCCCCCTCAGCGGGGGGCAGGGAAATGAGCAGTTCTTC. This gives the protein CASSPLSGGQGNEQFF.

This clone came up once. The chain couples TRBV4-3 to TRBJ2-3, with D possibly TRBD2 on 6 matching bases. V lost 0 bases and J 4 bases, leaving 11 bases between the germline ends. This CDR3 is built from 15 residues. The germline CDR1 and CDR2 sequences are LGHNA and YSLEER. The CDR3 DNA sequence: TGCGCCAGCAGCCAAGACTTGGGGGAGGCAGATACGCAGTATTTT. Its protein product is CASSQDLGEADTQYF.

This chain uses TRBV29-1 with TRBJ2-5, with TRBD1 matching 7 bases. In germline, CDR1 is SQVTM, CDR2 ANQGSEA. This CDR3 has 12 amino acids. J was trimmed by 5 bases and V by 5 bases; bases with no gene match: 5. The CDR3 DNA reads as TGCAGCGTTCAGGGACAGTGGGAGACCCAGTACTTC. As protein: CSVQGQWETQYF. The whole variable domain, filled in from reference TRBV29-1 and TRBJ2-5, reads SAVISQKPSRDICQRGTSLTIQCQVDSQVTMMFWYRQQPGQSLTLIATANQGSEATYESGFVIDKFPISRPNLTFSTLTVSNMSPEDSSIYLCSVQGQWETQYFGPGTRLLVL.

J is TRBJ2-1 and V is TRBV5-1; 8 bases are shared with TRBD2. Germline V gene lookup returns CDR1 SGHRS and CDR2 YFSETQ. V dropped 3 bases and J dropped 2; count of bases not matched to a gene: 7. This CDR3 has 16 residues. CDR3 sequence (DNA): TGCGCCAGCAGCTCGACCGGGACTAGTCCCTACAATGAGCAGTTCTTC. It translates to CASSSTGTSPYNEQFF.

The V and J genes are TRBV19 and TRBJ1-1; 8 nucleotides match TRBD1. The CDR3 covers 14 residues. The germline CDR1 and CDR2 sequences are LNHDA and SQIVND (reference sequence). Trimming removed 6 bases from V and 0 bases from J; junction bases left unmatched: 3. The CDR3 reads CASRRQGMNTEAFF. The CDR3 DNA is TGTGCCAGTAGGCGACAGGGGATGAACACTGAAGCTTTCTTT.

The J gene is TRBJ2-2, the V gene TRBV25-1; TRBD2 matches at 9 bases. Germline lookup yields CDR1 MGHDK and CDR2 SYGVNS. The V and J ends lost 6 bases and 4 bases, in that order; junction bases with no gene match: 6. This CDR3 is 15 amino acids long. DNA for the CDR3: TGTGCCAGCAGCTTGACTAGCGGTGGCACCGGGGAGCTGTTTTTT. Translated, it gives CASSLTSGGTGELFF. Supplemented by reference TRBV25-1 and TRBJ2-2, the full variable domain reads EADIYQTPRYLVIGTGKKITLECSQTMGHDKMYWYQQDPGMELHLIHYSYGVNSTEKGDLSSESTVSRIRTEHFPLTLESARPSHTSQYLCASSLTSGGTGELFFGEGSRLTVL.